This T cell receptor beta chain came from a study of blood T cell repertoires in COVID-19. Overall study context: Samples of COVID-19 (acute and convalescent) were obtained from the United States, Italy and Spain. T cells, B-cell-depleted T cells, or PBMCs supplied cDNA or gDNA.

This clone is a singleton in its sample. Original analysis: Amplifying reference gene primers gave estimates of nucleated cell counts. The table came from immunoSEQ multiplex PCR; TCRdb's copy has only in-frame clones and leaves some out. V and J calls and clone size are those listed in that table; D and trimming were worked out from the DNA. Of about 200,000 clones listed, about 88% are singletons. Sequencing used peripheral blood. The source is a woman older than 75 with acute or convalescent COVID-19.

The CDR3 DNA reads as TGTGCCAGAAGCTTGGCCAACAGGGAAAATTCACCCCTCCACTTT. The encoded protein is CARSLANRENSPLHF. The V call is TRBV5-3, the J call TRBJ1-6; a possible D gene is TRBD1 (6 bases). TRBV5-3 is assigned to the ORF class and has an uncertain function. Trimming took off 0 bases at V and 7 bases at J, with 11 bases between the two ends. The CDR3 spans 15 residues.